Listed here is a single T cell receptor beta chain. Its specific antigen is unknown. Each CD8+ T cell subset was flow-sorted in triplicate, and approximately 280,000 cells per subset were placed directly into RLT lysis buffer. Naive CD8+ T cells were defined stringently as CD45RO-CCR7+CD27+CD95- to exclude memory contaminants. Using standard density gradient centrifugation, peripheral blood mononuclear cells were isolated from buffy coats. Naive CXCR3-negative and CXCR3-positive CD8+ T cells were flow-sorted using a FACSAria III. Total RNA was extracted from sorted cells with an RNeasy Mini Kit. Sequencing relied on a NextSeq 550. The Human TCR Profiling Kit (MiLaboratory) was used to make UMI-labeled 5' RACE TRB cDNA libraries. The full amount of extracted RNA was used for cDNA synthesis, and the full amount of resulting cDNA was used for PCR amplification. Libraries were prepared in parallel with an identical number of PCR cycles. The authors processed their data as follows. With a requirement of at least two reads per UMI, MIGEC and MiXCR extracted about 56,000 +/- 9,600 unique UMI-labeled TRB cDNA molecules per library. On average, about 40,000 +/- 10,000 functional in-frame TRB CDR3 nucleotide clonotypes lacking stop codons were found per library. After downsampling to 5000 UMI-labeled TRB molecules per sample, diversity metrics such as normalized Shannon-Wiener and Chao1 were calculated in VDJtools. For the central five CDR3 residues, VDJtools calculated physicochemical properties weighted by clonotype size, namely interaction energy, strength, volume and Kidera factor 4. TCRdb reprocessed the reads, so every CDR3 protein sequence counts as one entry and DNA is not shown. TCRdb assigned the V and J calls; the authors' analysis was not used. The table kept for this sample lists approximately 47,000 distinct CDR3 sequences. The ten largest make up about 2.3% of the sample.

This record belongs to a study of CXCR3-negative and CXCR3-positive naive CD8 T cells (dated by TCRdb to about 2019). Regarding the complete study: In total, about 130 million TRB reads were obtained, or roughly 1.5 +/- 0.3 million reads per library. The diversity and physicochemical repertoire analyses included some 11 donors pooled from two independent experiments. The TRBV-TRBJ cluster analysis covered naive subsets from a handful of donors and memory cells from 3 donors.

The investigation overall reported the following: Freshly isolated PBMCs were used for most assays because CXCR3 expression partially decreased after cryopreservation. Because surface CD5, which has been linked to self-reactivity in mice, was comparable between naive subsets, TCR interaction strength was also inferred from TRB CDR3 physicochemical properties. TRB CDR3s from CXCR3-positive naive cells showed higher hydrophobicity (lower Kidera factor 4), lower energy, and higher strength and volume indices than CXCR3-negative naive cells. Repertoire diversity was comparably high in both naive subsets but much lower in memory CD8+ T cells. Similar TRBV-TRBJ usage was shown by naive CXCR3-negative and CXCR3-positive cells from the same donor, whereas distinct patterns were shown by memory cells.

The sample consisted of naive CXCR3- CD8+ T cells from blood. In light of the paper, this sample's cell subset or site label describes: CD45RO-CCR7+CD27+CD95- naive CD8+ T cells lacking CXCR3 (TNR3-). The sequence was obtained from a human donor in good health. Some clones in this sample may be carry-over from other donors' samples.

CDR3 region: CASSLSGGGRENEQFF. Rearrangement joined TRBV5-1 to TRBJ2-1; TCRdb reports TRBD1, a call that lacks DNA to check it against. Taken from cysteine to phenylalanine, the CDR3 has 16 residues. No DNA sequence was recorded. CDR1 SGHRS and CDR2 YFSETQ are derived from the germline V gene. With the rest looked up from the reference TRBV5-1 and TRBJ2-1 genes rather than sequenced, the full variable domain is KAGVTQTPRYLIKTRGQQVTLSCSPISGHRSVSWYQQTPGQGLQFLFEYFSETQRNKGNFPGRFSGRQFSNSRSEMNVSTLELGDSALYLCASSLSGGGRENEQFFGPGTRLTVL.